This TCR beta chain derives from a study of shared clonotypes between healthy human individuals. Clones were read by immunoSEQ multiplex PCR, and TCRdb kept only the in-frame ones, dropping some. The sample yields about 2 million clones, just under 95% seen once. Positive CCR7 selection of CD45RO-negative cells yielded the naive CD8 cells, and terminally differentiated effector memory CD45RA+ cells were excluded. This CDR3 is built from 14 residues. The V gene lost 3 bases and the J gene lost 2 bases, with 10 bases spanning the gap. Germline lookup yields CDR1 MGHRA and CDR2 YSYEKL. Study results and caveats: Only blood was sampled; tissue repertoires likely differ.

A note on this clone: Its antigen is unidentified.

The gene calls are TRBV4-1 and TRBJ2-5; tentatively, D is TRBD1 (5 bases). The sample was naive CD8+ T cells sorted from blood. The clonotype was recovered from a man between 18 and 35 years old in good health. The CDR3 reads CASSQYRYQETQYF. Here the CDR3 DNA reads TGCGCCAGCAGCCAGTACAGGTATCAAGAGACCCAGTACTTC.